This T cell receptor beta chain is from a study of regulatory T cells in long-lasting Graves disease. In its sample, this clonotype was seen many times. Antigen unknown. Study outcomes and limitations: Persistent-disease Graves' patients showed less TCR diversity than new cases.

Through Arm-PCR of CDR3 regions and iRepertoire HTBI primers, TCR beta libraries were built. Authors' analysis steps: Analysis of the samples identified 50 to 70 TRBV and 14 TRBJ segments. TCRdb re-called the multiplex PCR reads through MiXCR, storing one row per CDR3 protein. Here the V and J calls rest on TCRdb's processing, not on the authors' analysis. The sample comprises over 200,000 distinct CDR3 sequences, around 16% of which are singletons, and 22% rests with the top ten. Noted time point: newly diagnosed GD, antithyroid drugs for less than 3 months. The TCR library was made from RNA that had been extracted from PBMCs in TRIzol. Material: peripheral blood mononuclear cells (PBMCs), obtained at new diagnosis, from a patient treated with antithyroid drugs. This TCR was recovered from a female donor with Graves disease.

The CDR3 sequence is CASSVEGTGELFF. Written as DNA, the CDR3 is TGTGCCAGCAGTGTCGAGGGCACCGGGGAGCTGTTTTTT. The J gene is TRBJ2-2, the V gene TRBV12-3 or TRBV12-4, with D perhaps TRBD2 (5 bases). CDR3 length: 13 residues. The V end lost 5 bases, the J end lost 4 bases, and 8 bases lay between the germline ends.